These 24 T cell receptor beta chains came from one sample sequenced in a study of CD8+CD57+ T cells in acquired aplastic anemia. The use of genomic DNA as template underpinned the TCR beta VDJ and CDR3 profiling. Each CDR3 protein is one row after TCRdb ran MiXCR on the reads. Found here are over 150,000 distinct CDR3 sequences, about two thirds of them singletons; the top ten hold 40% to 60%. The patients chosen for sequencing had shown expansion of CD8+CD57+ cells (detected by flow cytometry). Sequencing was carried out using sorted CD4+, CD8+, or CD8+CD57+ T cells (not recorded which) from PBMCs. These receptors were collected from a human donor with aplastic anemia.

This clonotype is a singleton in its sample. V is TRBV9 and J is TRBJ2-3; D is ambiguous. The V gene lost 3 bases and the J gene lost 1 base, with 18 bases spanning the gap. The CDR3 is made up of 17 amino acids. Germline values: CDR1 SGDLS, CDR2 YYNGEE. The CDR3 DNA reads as TGTGCCAGCAGCGAAACCCCCTGGTCTGCCGGCACAGATACGCAGTATTTT. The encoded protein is CASSETPWSAGTDTQYF.

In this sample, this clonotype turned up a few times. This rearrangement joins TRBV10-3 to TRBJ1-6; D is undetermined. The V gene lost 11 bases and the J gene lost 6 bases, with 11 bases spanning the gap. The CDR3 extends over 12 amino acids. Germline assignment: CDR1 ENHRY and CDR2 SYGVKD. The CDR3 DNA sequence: TGTGCCCCCCAAGAGCGTAATTCACCCCTCCACTTT. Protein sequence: CAPQERNSPLHF.

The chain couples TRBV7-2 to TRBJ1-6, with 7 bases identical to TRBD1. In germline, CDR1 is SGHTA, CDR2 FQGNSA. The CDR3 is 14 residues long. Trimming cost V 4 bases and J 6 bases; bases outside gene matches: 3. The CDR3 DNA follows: TGTGCCAGCAGCTCCCGACAGGGTAATTCACCCCTCCACTTT. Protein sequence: CASSSRQGNSPLHF.

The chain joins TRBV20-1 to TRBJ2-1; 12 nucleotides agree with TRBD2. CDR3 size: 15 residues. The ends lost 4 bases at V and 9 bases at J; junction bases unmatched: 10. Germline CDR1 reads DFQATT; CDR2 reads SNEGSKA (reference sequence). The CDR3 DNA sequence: TGCAGTGCTATGGCTAGCGGGAGGGCCTTTAGTGAGCAGTTCTTC. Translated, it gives CSAMASGRAFSEQFF.

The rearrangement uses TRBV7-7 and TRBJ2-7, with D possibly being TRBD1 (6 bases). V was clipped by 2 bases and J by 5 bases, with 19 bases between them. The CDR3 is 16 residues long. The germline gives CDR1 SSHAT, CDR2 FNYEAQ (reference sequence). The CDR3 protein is CASSLSLRQGPNEQYF. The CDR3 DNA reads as TGTGCCAGCAGCTTATCCCTGAGGCAGGGGCCGAACGAGCAGTACTTC. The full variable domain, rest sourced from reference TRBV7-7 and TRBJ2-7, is GAGVSQSPRYKVTKRGQDVTLRCDPISSHATLYWYQQALGQGPEFLTYFNYEAQPDKSGLPSDRFSAERPEGSISTLTIQRTEQRDSAMYRCASSLSLRQGPNEQYFGPGTRLTVT.

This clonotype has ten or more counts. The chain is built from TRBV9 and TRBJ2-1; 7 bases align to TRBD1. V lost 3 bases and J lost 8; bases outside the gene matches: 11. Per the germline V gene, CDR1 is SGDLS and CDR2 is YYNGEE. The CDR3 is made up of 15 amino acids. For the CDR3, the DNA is TGTGCCAGCAGCGGCCACAGGGGTTACGTGGATGAGCAGTTCTTC. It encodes CASSGHRGYVDEQFF.

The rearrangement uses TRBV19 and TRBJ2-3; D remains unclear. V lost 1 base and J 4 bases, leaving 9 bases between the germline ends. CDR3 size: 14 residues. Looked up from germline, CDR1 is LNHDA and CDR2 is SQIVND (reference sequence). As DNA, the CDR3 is TGTGCCAGTAGTATAGGGAGTGGCGCAGATACGCAGTATTTT. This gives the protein CASSIGSGADTQYF.

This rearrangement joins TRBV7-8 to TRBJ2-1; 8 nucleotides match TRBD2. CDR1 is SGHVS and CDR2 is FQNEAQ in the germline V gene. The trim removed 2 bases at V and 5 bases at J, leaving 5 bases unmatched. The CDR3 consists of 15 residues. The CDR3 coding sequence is TGTGCCAGCAGCTTAATAGCGGGGACTCACAATGAGCAGTTCTTC. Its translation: CASSLIAGTHNEQFF.

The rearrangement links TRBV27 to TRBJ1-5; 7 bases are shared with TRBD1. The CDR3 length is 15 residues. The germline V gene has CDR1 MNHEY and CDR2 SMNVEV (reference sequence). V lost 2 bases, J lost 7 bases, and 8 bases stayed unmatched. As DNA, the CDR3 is TGTGCCAGCAGTTTAACAGGGGAGAATTTACAGCCCCAGCATTTT. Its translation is CASSLTGENLQPQHF.

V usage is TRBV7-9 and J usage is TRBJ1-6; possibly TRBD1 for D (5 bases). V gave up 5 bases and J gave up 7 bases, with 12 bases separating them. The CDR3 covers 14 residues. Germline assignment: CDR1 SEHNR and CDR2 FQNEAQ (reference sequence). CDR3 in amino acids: CASSAPGRNSPLHF. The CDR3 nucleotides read TGTGCCAGCAGCGCTCCGGGACGGAATTCACCCCTCCACTTT.

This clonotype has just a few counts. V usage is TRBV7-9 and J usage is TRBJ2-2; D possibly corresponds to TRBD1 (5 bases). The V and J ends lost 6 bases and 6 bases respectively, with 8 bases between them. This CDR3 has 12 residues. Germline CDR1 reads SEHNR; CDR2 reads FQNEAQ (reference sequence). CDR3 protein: CASRGLSGELFF. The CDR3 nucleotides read TGTGCCAGCAGGGGGCTGTCCGGGGAGCTGTTTTTT.

The CDR3 region has the DNA TGTGCCAGCAGCTTAGAAGTGGGCAGCTCCTACGAGCAGTACTTC. Protein product: CASSLEVGSSYEQYF. The chain couples TRBV7-9 to TRBJ2-7; no reliable D call. The CDR3 sequence is 15 residues long. Per germline, CDR1 SEHNR and CDR2 FQNEAQ (reference sequence). Trimming shortened V by 1 base and J by 0 bases, and 10 bases separated the two germline ends.

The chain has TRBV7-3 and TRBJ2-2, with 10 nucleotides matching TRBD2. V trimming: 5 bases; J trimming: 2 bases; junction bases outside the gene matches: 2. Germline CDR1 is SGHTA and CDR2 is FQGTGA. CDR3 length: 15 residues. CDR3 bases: TGTGCCAGCAGCCTAGCGGGGGATAACACCGGGGAGCTGTTTTTT. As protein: CASSLAGDNTGELFF.

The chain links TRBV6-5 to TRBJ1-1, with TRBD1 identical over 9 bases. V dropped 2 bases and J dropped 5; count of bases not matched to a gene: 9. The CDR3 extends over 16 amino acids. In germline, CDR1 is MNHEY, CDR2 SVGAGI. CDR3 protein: CASSYLLGQGNTEAFF. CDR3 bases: TGTGCCAGCAGTTACCTCCTGGGACAGGGTAATACTGAAGCTTTCTTT.

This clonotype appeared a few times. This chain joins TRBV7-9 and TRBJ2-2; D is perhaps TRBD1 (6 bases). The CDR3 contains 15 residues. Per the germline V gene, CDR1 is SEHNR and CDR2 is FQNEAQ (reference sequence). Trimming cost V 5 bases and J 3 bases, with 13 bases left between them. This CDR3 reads CASSPWGPHTGELFF. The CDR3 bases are TGTGCCAGCAGCCCCTGGGGGCCTCACACCGGGGAGCTGTTTTTT.

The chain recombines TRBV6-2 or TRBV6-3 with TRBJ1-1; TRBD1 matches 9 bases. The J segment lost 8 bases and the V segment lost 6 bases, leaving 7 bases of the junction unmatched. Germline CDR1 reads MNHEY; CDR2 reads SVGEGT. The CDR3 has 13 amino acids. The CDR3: CASSRTGASEAFF. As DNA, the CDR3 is TGTGCCAGCAGCAGGACAGGGGCCTCCGAAGCTTTCTTT.

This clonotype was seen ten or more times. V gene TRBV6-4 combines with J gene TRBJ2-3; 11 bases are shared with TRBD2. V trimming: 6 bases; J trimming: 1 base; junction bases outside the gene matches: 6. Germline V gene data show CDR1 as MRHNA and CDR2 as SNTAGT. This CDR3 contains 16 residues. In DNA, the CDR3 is TGTGCCAGCAGCCATACTAGCGGGGGTGGCACAGATACGCAGTATTTT. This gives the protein CASSHTSGGGTDTQYF.

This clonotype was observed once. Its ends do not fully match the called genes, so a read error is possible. Here the CDR3 reads CATSDTRREQYF. CDR3 DNA: TGTGCCACCAGTGATACAAGGCGGGAGCAGTACTTC. The chain couples TRBV10-3 to TRBJ2-7, with D hard to call. Looked up from germline, CDR1 is ENHRY and CDR2 is SYGVKD. The CDR3 is made up of 12 amino acids.

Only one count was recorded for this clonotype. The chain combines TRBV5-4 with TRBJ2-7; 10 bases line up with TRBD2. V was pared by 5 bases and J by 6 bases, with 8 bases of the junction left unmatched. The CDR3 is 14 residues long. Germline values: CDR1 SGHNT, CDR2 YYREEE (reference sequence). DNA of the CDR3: TGTGCCAGCAGAATAGCGGGAGGAACGAGCGAGCAGTACTTC. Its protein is CASRIAGGTSEQYF.

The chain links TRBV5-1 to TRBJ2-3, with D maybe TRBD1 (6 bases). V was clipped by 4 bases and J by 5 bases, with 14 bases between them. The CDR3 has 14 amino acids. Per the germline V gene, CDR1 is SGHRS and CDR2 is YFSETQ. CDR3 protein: CASSEGSGVDTQYF. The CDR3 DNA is TGCGCCAGCAGCGAAGGCTCAGGGGTAGATACGCAGTATTTT.

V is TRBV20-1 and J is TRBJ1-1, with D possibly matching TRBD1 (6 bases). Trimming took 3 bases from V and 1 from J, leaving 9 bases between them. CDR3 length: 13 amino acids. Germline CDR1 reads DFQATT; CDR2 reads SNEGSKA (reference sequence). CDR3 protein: CSARDRRNTEAFF. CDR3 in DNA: TGCAGTGCTAGGGACAGAAGGAACACTGAAGCTTTCTTT.

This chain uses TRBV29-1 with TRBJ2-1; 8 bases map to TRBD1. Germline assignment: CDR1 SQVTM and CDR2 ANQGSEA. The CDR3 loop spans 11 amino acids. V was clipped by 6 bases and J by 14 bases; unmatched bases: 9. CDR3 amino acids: CSVAPGQGEFF. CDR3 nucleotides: TGCAGCGTCGCCCCCGGACAGGGAGAGTTCTTC.

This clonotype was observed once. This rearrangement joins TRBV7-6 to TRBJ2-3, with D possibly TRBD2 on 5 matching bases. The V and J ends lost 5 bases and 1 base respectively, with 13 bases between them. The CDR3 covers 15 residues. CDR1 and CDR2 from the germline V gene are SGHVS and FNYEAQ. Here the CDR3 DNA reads TGTGCCAGCAGCGGCAGCGGCCCTGGCACAGATACGCAGTATTTT. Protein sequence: CASSGSGPGTDTQYF.

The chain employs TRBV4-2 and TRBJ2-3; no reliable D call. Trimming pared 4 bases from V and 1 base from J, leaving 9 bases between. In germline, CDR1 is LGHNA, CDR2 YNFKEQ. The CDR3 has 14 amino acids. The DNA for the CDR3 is TGTGCCAGCAGCCCCCTAGTGGGCACAGATACGCAGTATTTT. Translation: CASSPLVGTDTQYF.